The 4 T cell receptor beta chains presented below share a single source sample, sequenced in a study of blood T cell repertoires in COVID-19. TCRdb's table, derived via immunoSEQ multiplex PCR, lists solely in-frame clones and lacks some. The sample lists about 350,000 clones; less than 90% were seen once. Sequenced input: PBMCs or T cells enriched from blood (not recorded which). The source is a woman in her 30s who had recovered from COVID-19.

This CDR3 is CASGLGGEAFF. CDR3 nucleotides: TGTGCCAGCGGCCTAGGCGGTGAAGCTTTCTTT. V gene TRBV11-2 combines with J gene TRBJ1-1; no clear D. V shed 8 bases and J shed 7 bases, with 11 bases lying between them. CDR3 length equals 11 residues. In germline, CDR1 is SGHAT, CDR2 FQNNGV. Full variable domain (outside the CDR3, taken from reference TRBV11-2 and TRBJ1-1): EAGVAQSPRYKIIEKRQSVAFWCNPISGHATLYWYQQILGQGPKLLIQFQNNGVVDDSQLPKDRFSAERLKGVDSTLKIQPAKLEDSAVYLCASGLGGEAFFGQGTRLTVV.

The chain uses TRBV6-1 and TRBJ2-3, with D maybe TRBD1 (7 bases). V was shortened by 2 bases and J by 4 bases, with 16 bases between the two germline ends. CDR3 length equals 16 residues. Germline CDR1 and CDR2: MNHNS and SASEGT. The CDR3 protein is CASSESEGAPADTQYF. The CDR3 DNA reads TGTGCCAGCAGTGAATCGGAGGGGGCTCCAGCAGATACGCAGTATTTT.

The gene calls are TRBV6-4 and TRBJ2-3; 8 bases map to TRBD2. Germline CDR1 is MRHNA and CDR2 is SNTAGT. The CDR3 extends over 19 amino acids. J gave up 2 bases and V 0 bases, and 13 bases lay outside the gene matches. The CDR3 nucleotides read TGTGCCAGCAGTGACTCAGATATCGACGGCGGGGGGCACACAGATACGCAGTATTTT. Its translation: CASSDSDIDGGGHTDTQYF.

The genes are TRBV18 and TRBJ1-2; 7 positions agree with TRBD1. The CDR3 totals 16 residues. Germline V gives CDR1 KGHSH, CDR2 LQKENI. V was clipped by 2 bases and J by 0 bases; unmatched bases: 6. CDR3 in DNA: TGTGCCAGCTCACCAGTCGGGACAGAGACTAACTATGGCTACACCTTC. Its translation: CASSPVGTETNYGYTF.